Listed here are 17 T cell receptor beta chains from one sample, sequenced in a study of T-cell reconstitution after alpha-beta-depleted transplantation in children. Unique molecular identifiers were incorporated when the TCRbeta library was constructed. TCRdb independently ran MiXCR on the PCR reads; one entry per CDR3 protein. The sample lists roughly 350,000 distinct CDR3 sequences; 16% were seen once. The specimen comprised PBMCs, mostly from graft donor cells, sampled 360 days after TCRalphabeta/CD19-depleted stem cell transplant. These receptors all come from a male patient between 2 and 10 years old who had a stem cell transplant for acute lymphoblastic leukemia, so the T cells may come from the graft donor.

This clonotype occurred a few times. This rearrangement joins TRBV12-3 or TRBV12-4 to TRBJ2-7, with D possibly TRBD1 on 5 matching bases. The V end lost 3 bases, the J end lost 4 bases, and 13 bases lay between the germline ends. CDR3 size: 14 residues. CDR3 nucleotide sequence: TGTGCCAGCAGTTTCCAACCACAGGAGTACGAGCAGTACTTC. It translates to CASSFQPQEYEQYF.

This clonotype was observed a few times. V gene TRBV20-1 combines with J gene TRBJ1-2; 7 bases map to TRBD1. Trimming removed 0 bases from V and 4 bases from J; junction bases left unmatched: 14. Germline V gene sequence: CDR1 DFQATT, CDR2 SNEGSKA (reference sequence). This CDR3 spans 17 amino acids. CDR3 region: CSARDRRGREGIYGYTF. The DNA for the CDR3 is TGCAGTGCTAGAGATCGGAGGGGGCGAGAAGGGATCTATGGCTACACCTTC.

V usage is TRBV24-1 and J usage is TRBJ1-1; D unresolved. This CDR3 comprises 14 residues. Germline V CDR1 and CDR2: KGHDR, SFDVKD. V was cut by 3 bases and J by 0 bases, with 7 bases left in between. The CDR3 loop reads CATSDDPMNTEAFF. The CDR3 region has the DNA TGTGCCACCAGTGATGATCCGATGAACACTGAAGCTTTCTTT.

The chain joins TRBV6-1 to TRBJ2-3; 11 bases agree with TRBD2. V dropped 2 bases and J dropped 2; count of bases not matched to a gene: 3. Germline V lookup: CDR1 MNHNS, CDR2 SASEGT. The CDR3 contains 16 residues. CDR3 loop: CASSELAGGPTDTQYF. In DNA, the CDR3 is TGTGCCAGCAGTGAACTAGCGGGAGGCCCCACAGATACGCAGTATTTT.

This clonotype was observed a handful of times. J is TRBJ1-5 and V is TRBV4-1, with D unclear. Trimming stripped 3 bases from V and 0 bases from J, with 3 bases between. CDR1 MGHRA and CDR2 YSYEKL come from the germline V gene. This CDR3 comprises 13 residues. The DNA of the CDR3 is TGCGCCAGCAGCCAGCATAGCAATCAGCCCCAGCATTTT. Encoded protein: CASSQHSNQPQHF.

This clonotype appeared many times. V usage is TRBV6-5 and J usage is TRBJ2-7; TRBD2 aligns across 7 bases. This CDR3 is 16 amino acids long. Germline assignment: CDR1 MNHEY and CDR2 SVGAGI. V was clipped by 5 bases and J by 0 bases; unmatched bases: 10. In DNA, the CDR3 is TGTGCCAGCAGTATGGGGGGGATGATGCTCTCCTACGAGCAGTACTTC. Protein sequence: CASSMGGMMLSYEQYF.

This clonotype occurred a few times. The V gene is TRBV5-4, the J gene TRBJ2-2, with D possibly TRBD2 on 6 matching bases. V lost 0 bases to trimming and J lost 0 bases, with 9 bases between them. The CDR3 has 16 amino acids. Per the germline V gene, CDR1 is SGHNT and CDR2 is YYREEE (reference sequence). The CDR3 protein is CASSLVAVANTGELFF. The CDR3 bases are TGTGCCAGCAGCTTGGTAGCGGTTGCGAACACCGGGGAGCTGTTTTTT.

This chain joins TRBV5-1 and TRBJ2-1; 7 bases align to TRBD1. Unmatched junction bases numbered 9, after V lost 4 bases and J lost 5 bases. Per germline, CDR1 SGHRS and CDR2 YFSETQ. The CDR3 contains 15 residues. The CDR3 region is CASSLRTGNNNEQFF. DNA of the CDR3: TGCGCCAGCAGCCTAAGGACAGGCAACAACAATGAGCAGTTCTTC.

This clonotype was counted once. The chain joins TRBV29-1 to TRBJ2-3, with unresolved D. There are 12 residues in the CDR3. V lost 4 bases, J lost 2 bases, and 7 bases lay in between. The germline V gene encodes CDR1 SQVTM and CDR2 ANQGSEA. This chain's CDR3 is CSVVMDTDTQYF. Written as DNA, the CDR3 is TGCAGCGTTGTGATGGACACAGATACGCAGTATTTT.

This sequence joins TRBV15 and TRBJ2-1; D uncertain. Trimming pared 5 bases from V and 9 bases from J, leaving 11 bases between. Per germline, CDR1 LNHNV and CDR2 YYDKDF (reference sequence). This CDR3 comprises 12 residues. CDR3 region: CATSFSVGEQFF. The DNA of the CDR3 is TGTGCCACCAGCTTCTCGGTGGGTGAGCAGTTCTTC.

This clonotype was observed a few times. The chain uses TRBV12-3 or TRBV12-4 and TRBJ2-2, with 8 nucleotides matching TRBD2. V gave up 6 bases and J gave up 4 bases; unmatched junction bases: 10. CDR3 length equals 16 residues. The CDR3 region is CASSAPAGGVTGELFF. The CDR3 DNA reads TGTGCCAGCAGCGCCCCGGCGGGAGGTGTCACCGGGGAGCTGTTTTTT.

The V and J genes are TRBV9 and TRBJ2-7, with 7 bases fitting TRBD2. Germline-derived CDR1 and CDR2 are SGDLS and YYNGEE. J lost 3 bases, V lost 0 bases, and 3 bases had no gene match. The CDR3 consists of 14 residues. For the CDR3, the DNA is TGTGCCAGCAGCGTAGCTTGGGGGGGCTACGAGCAGTACTTC. Its protein product is CASSVAWGGYEQYF.

This sequence joins TRBV12-3 or TRBV12-4 and TRBJ2-3; D is uncertain. The length of the CDR3 is 14 residues. Trimming shortened V by 0 bases and J by 3 bases, and 7 bases separated the two germline ends. Written as DNA, the CDR3 is TGTGCCAGCAGTTTAGCGGGAATGACAGATACGCAGTATTTT. This translates into CASSLAGMTDTQYF.

This clonotype has at least ten counts. J is TRBJ2-3 and V is TRBV7-2; 10 nucleotides agree with TRBD1. Germline trimming cut 0 bases from V and 2 bases from J; bases unmatched to any gene: 2. CDR1 and CDR2 (germline): SGHTA, FQGNSA. This CDR3 contains 16 residues. For the CDR3, the DNA is TGTGCCAGCAGCTTAGCGACAGGGGGCCTCACAGATACGCAGTATTTT. This encodes CASSLATGGLTDTQYF. The full variable domain, its missing parts supplied by reference TRBV7-2 and TRBJ2-3, is GAGVSQSPSNKVTEKGKDVELRCDPISGHTALYWYRQSLGQGLEFLIYFQGNSAPDKSGLPSDRFSAERTGGSVSTLTIQRTQQEDSAVYLCASSLATGGLTDTQYFGPGTRLTVL.

This clonotype was seen more than once but under ten times. The rearrangement joins TRBV4-2 to TRBJ2-1; D unclear. Germline V gene data show CDR1 as LGHNA and CDR2 as YNFKEQ. V gave up 0 bases and J gave up 4 bases, with 13 bases separating them. CDR3 length: 16 amino acids. CDR3 in amino acids: CASSQDAIVSYNEQFF. CDR3 in DNA: TGTGCCAGCAGCCAAGATGCGATAGTTTCTTACAATGAGCAGTTCTTC.

This clonotype was counted ten times or more. The chain recombines TRBV5-1 with TRBJ2-3; D may match TRBD1 or TRBD2 (5 bases each). The germline gives CDR1 SGHRS, CDR2 YFSETQ. CDR3 length: 14 residues. V dropped 2 bases and J dropped 1 base, with 8 bases sitting between them. Here the CDR3 DNA reads TGCGCCAGCAGCTTCCGGGACGGCACAGATACGCAGTATTTT. The encoded protein is CASSFRDGTDTQYF.

The rearrangement links TRBV25-1 to TRBJ2-7, with a possible D match to TRBD2 (5 bases). V lost 2 bases and J lost 6, with 14 bases in between. The CDR3 spans 14 residues. From germline, CDR1 is MGHDK and CDR2 SYGVNS. The CDR3 loop reads CASSETGIWGEQYF. CDR3 DNA: TGTGCCAGCAGTGAAACGGGGATCTGGGGCGAGCAGTACTTC.